The clone carrying this T cell receptor beta chain came up a few times. Antigen unknown. TCRdb ran MiXCR on the RT-PCR reads and lists one entry per CDR3 protein. Here the sample spans some 800,000 distinct CDR3 sequences, over 20% being singletons. The data stem from a study of response to subunit inactivated influenza vaccine. Overall study findings and caveats: New T cells are recruited in small numbers by each seasonal influenza vaccination, according to the authors' suggestion.

Per germline, CDR1 MNHEY and CDR2 SVGEGT. The CDR3 extends over 13 amino acids. With 2 bases removed from V and 5 bases from J, the gap between germline ends came to 9 bases. The chain links TRBV6-2 or TRBV6-3 to TRBJ2-5; D call uncertain. The source material was PBMCs from blood, sampled 4 to 6 days after vaccination. This TCR was sampled from a man aged 45-60 years who received an inactivated influenza vaccine. CDR3 in amino acids: CASSYLVGETQYF. CDR3 coding DNA: TGTGCCAGCAGTTACCTTGTCGGCGAGACCCAGTACTTC.